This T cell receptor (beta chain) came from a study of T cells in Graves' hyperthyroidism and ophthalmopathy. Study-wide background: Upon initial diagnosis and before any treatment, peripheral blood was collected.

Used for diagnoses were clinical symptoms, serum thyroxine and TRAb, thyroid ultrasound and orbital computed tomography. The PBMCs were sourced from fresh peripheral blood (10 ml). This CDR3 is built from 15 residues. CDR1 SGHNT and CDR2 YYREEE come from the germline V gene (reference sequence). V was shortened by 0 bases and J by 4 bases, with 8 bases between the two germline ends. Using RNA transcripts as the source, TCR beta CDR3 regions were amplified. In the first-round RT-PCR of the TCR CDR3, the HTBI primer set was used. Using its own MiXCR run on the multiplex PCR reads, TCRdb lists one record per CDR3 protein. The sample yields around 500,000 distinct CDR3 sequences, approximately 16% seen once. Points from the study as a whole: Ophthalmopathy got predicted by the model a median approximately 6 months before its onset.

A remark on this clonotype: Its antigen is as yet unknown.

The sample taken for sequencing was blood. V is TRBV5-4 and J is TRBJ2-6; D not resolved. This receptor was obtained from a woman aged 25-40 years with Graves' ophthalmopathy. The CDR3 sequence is CASSLGSDGANVLTF. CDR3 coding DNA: TGTGCCAGCAGCTTGGGGTCGGACGGGGCCAACGTCCTGACTTTC.